One TCR beta chain is described in this entry. The antigen remains undetermined. Molecular barcoded adaptors covering alpha/delta and beta/gamma chains were used on roughly 400 ng RNA. TCRdb analysed the reads with MiXCR anew, one entry per CDR3 protein. The sample records about 90,000 distinct CDR3 sequences, around 12% being singletons. This specimen comes from a study of read filtering for tumor transcriptome and immune sequencing. Germline loops: CDR1 MGHRA, CDR2 YSYEKL. V lost 0 bases, J lost 7 bases, and 18 bases lay in between. CDR3 length equals 16 residues. General observations from the study: Single-read clonotypes: about 81.9% of IR-seq clonotypes (roughly 4% of reads), about 70% of RNA-seq clonotypes (around 48% of reads). The sorted CD138-negative fraction was a mixed bone marrow immune population, not purified T cells. IR-seq and RNA-seq agreed better without single-read clonotypes.

The J gene is TRBJ1-2, the V gene TRBV4-1; tentatively, D is TRBD1 (5 bases). Material for sequencing was a population of CD138-negative cells sorted from bone marrow. The origin of this receptor is a donor over 35 with multiple myeloma. CDR3 region: CASSQDGGPHYFGYTF. CDR3 sequence (DNA): TGCGCCAGCAGCCAAGACGGGGGTCCCCACTATTTTGGCTACACCTTC.